Sequencing of this TCR beta chain was carried out in a study of T cells in localized non-small cell lung cancer. Study results and limitations: Without multi-region sequencing, intratumor heterogeneity could not be excluded. An association was observed between higher blood T cell density and longer overall survival. Across samples, adjacent lung featured a median roughly 50 of the top 100 tumor clones. The study found T cell clonality highest in uninvolved adjacent lung, above tumor.

V was pared by 2 bases and J by 1 base, with 6 bases between. The CDR3 loop spans 13 amino acids. Looked up from germline, CDR1 is SGHRS and CDR2 is YFSETQ. Assay: immunoSEQ multiplex PCR; the TCRdb copy retains only in-frame clones and omits some. Of tens of thousands of clones listed, roughly nine tenths are singletons. Of note for this clone: No antigen is known for it.

This clonotype originated in a female donor at least 60 years old with stage I lung adenocarcinoma. The chain uses TRBV5-1 and TRBJ2-5, with D unresolved. The sequencing used peripheral blood, collected before any cancer treatment. The CDR3 is CASSFTSQETQYF. The CDR3 region has the DNA TGCGCCAGCAGCTTTACGTCCCAAGAGACCCAGTACTTC.